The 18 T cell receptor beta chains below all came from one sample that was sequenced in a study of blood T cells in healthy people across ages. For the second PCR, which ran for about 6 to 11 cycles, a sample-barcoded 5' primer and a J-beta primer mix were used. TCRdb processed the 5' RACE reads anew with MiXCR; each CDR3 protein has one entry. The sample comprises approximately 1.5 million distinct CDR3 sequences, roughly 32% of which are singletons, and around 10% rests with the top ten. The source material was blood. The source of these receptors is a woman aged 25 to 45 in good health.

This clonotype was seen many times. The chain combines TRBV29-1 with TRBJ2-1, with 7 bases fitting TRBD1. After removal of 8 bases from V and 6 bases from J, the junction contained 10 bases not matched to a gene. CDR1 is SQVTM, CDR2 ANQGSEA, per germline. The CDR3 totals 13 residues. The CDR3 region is CSSRDRSFNEQFF. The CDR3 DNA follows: TGCAGCTCCCGGGACAGATCTTTCAATGAGCAGTTCTTC.

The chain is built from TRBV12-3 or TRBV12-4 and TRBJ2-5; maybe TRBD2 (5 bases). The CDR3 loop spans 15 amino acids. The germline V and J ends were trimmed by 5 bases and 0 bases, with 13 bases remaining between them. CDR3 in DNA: TGTGCCAGCAGTCCTCCGGACTGGTACCAAGAGACCCAGTACTTC. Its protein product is CASSPPDWYQETQYF.

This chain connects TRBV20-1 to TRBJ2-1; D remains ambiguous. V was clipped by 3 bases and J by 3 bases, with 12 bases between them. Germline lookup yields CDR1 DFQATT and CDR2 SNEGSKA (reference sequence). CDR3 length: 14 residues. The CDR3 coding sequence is TGCAGTGCTAGTATGGACCCAAGCTACAATGAGCAGTTCTTC. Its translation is CSASMDPSYNEQFF.

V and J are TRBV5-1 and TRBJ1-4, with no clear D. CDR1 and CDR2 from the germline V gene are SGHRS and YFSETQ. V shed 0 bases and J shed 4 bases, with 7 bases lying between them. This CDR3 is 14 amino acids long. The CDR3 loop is CASSLEQRNEKLFF. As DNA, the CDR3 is TGCGCCAGCAGCTTGGAACAGCGTAATGAAAAACTGTTTTTT.

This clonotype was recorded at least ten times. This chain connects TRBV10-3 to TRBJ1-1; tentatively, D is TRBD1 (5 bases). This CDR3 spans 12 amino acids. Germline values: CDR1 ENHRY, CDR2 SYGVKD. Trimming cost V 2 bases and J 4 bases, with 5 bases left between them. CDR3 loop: CAISEGGTEAFF. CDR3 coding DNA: TGTGCCATCAGTGAGGGGGGCACTGAAGCTTTCTTT.

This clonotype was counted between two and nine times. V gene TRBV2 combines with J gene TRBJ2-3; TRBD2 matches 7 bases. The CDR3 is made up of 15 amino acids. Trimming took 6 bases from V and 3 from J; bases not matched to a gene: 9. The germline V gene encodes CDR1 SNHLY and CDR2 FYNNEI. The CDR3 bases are TGTGCCAGCAGATCGACTAGCTCAAGGACAGATACGCAGTATTTT. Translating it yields CASRSTSSRTDTQYF.

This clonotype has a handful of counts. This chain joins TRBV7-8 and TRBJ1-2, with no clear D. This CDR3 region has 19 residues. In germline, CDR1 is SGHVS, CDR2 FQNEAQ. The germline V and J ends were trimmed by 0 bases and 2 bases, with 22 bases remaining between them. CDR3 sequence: CASSLARPSWAGPNYGYTF. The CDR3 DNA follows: TGTGCCAGCAGCTTAGCGAGACCTAGCTGGGCCGGGCCAAACTATGGCTACACCTTC.

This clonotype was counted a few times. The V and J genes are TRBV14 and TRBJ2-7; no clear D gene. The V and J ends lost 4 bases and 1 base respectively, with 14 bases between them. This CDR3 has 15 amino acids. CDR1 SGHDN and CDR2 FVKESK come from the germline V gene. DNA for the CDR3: TGTGCCAGCAGCCCTCGTAATACTTTATCCTACGAGCAGTACTTC. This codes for CASSPRNTLSYEQYF.

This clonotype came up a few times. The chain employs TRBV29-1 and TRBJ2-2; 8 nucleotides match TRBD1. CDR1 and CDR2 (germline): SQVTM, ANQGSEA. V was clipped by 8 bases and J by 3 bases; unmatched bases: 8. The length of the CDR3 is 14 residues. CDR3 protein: CSTSDRAYTGELFF. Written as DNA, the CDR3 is TGCAGCACCTCGGACAGGGCGTACACCGGGGAGCTGTTTTTT.

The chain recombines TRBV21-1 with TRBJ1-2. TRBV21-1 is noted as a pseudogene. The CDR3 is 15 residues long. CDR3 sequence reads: CASSNSPDGSYGYTF. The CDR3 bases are TGTGCCAGCAGCAACTCGCCCGACGGGAGCTATGGCTACACCTTC.

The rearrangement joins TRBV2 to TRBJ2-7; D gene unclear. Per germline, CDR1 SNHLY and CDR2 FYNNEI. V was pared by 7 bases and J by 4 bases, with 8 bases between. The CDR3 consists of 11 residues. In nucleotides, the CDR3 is TGTGCCAGCACGATAGGTTACGAGCAGTACTTC. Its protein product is CASTIGYEQYF. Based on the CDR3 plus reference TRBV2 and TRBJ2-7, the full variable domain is EPEVTQTPSHQVTQMGQEVILRCVPISNHLYFYWYRQILGQKVEFLVSFYNNEISEKSEIFDDQFSVERPDGSNFTLKIRSTKLEDSAMYFCASTIGYEQYFGPGTRLTVT.

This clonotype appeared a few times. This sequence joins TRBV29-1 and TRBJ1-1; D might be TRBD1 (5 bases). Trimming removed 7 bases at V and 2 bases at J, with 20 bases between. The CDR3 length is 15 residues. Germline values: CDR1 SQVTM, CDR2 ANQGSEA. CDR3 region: CSALRVAGPNTEAFF. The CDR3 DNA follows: TGCAGCGCCCTACGGGTAGCAGGGCCTAACACTGAAGCTTTCTTT.

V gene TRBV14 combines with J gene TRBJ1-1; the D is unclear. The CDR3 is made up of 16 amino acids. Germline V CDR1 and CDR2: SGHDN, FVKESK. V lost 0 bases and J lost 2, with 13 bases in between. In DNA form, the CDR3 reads TGTGCCAGCAGCCAAGACACCGGGGTCGCAAACACTGAAGCTTTCTTT. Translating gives CASSQDTGVANTEAFF.

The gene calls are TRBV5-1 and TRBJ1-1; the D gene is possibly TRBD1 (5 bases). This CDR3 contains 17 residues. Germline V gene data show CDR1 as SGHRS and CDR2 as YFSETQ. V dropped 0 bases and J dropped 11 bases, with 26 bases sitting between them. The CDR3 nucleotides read TGCGCCAGCAGCTTGGTGGGCGGGATACCTTGGGACCGAGCGGCTTTCTTT. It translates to CASSLVGGIPWDRAAFF.

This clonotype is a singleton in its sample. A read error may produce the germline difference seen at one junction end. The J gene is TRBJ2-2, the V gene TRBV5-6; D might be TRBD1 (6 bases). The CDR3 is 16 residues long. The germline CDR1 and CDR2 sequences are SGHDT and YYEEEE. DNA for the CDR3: TGTGCCAGCAGCTTGATGGACAGCTTGGACACCGGGGAGCTGTGTTTT. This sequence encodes CASSLMDSLDTGELCF.

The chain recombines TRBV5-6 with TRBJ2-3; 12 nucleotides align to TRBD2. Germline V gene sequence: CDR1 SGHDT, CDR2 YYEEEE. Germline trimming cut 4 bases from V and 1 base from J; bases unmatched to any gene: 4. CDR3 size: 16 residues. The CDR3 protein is CASSMTSGGRTDTQYF. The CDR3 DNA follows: TGTGCCAGCAGCATGACTAGCGGGGGCCGCACAGATACGCAGTATTTT.

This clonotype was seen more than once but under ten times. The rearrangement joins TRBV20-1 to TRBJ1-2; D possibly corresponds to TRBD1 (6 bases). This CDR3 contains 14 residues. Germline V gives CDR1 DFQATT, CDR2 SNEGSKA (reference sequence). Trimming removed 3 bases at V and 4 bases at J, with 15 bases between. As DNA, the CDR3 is TGCAGTGCTAGTTCGCAGGGGACTCCCTATGGCTACACCTTC. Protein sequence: CSASSQGTPYGYTF.

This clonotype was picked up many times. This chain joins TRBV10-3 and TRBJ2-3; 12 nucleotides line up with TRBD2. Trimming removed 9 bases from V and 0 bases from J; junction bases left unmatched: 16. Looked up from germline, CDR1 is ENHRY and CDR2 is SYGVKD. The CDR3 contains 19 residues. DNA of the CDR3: TGTGCCATTCCCCTGACTAGCGGGGGATGGTGGTGGAGCACAGATACGCAGTATTTT. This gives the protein CAIPLTSGGWWWSTDTQYF.